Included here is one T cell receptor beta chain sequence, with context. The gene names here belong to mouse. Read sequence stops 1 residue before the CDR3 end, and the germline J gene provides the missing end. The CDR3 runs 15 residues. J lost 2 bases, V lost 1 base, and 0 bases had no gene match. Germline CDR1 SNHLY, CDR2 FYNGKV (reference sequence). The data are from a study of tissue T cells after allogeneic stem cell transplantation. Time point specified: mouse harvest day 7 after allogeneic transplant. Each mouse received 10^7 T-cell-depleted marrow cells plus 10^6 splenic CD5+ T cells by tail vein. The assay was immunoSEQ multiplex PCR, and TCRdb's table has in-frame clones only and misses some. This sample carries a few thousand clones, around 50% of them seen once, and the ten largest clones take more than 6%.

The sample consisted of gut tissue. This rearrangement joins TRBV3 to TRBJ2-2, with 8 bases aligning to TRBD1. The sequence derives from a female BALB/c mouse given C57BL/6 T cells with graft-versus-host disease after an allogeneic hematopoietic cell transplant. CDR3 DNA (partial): TGTGCCAGCAGCTTAGACAGGGGGAACACCGGGCAGCTCTAC. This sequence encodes CASSLDRGNTGQLY. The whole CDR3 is CASSLDRGNTGQLYF. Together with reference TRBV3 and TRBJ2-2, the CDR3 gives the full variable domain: GPKVLQIPSHQIIDMGQMVTLNCDPVSNHLYFYWYKQILGQQMEFLVNFYNGKVMEKSKLFKDQFSVERPDGSYFTLKIQPTALEDSAVYFCASSLDRGNTGQLYFGEGSKLTVL.